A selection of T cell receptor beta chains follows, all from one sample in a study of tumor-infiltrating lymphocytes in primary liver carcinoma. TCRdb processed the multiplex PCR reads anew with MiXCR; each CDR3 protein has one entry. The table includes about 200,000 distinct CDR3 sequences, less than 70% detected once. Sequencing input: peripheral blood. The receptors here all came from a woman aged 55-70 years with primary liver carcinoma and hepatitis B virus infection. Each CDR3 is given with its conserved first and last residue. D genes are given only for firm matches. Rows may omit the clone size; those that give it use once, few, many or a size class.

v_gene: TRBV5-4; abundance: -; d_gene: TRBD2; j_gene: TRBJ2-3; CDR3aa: CDSSLGLAISDTQYF; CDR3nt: TGTGACAGCAGCTTGGGACTAGCGATTTCAGATACGCAGTATTTT
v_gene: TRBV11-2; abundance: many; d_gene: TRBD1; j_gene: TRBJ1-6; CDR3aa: CASSVKGQGNSPLHF; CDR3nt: TGTGCCAGCAGCGTGAAGGGACAGGGTAATTCACCCCTCCACTTT
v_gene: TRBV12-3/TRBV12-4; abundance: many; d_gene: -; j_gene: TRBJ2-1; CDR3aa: CASSTPGTFTGEQFF; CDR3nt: TGTGCCAGCAGTACCCCCGGGACCTTCACGGGTGAGCAGTTCTTC
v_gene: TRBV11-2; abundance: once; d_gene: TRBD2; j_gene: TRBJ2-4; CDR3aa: CASSLSQAGVPLAKNIQYF; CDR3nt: TGTGCCAGCAGCCTAAGTCAAGCGGGAGTTCCTTTAGCCAAAAACATTCAGTACTTC
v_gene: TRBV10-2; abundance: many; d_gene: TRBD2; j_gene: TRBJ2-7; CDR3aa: CASSEIAGGSEQYF; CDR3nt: TGCGCCAGCAGTGAGATAGCGGGAGGCTCAGAGCAGTACTTC
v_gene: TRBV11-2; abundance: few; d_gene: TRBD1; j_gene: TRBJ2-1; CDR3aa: CVSGSVQGKMHEQFF; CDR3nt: TGTGTCAGCGGCTCTGTACAGGGGAAAATGCATGAGCAGTTCTTC
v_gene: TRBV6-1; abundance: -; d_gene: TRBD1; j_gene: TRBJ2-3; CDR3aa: CASSVMPGQGDTDTQYF; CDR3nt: TGTGCCAGCAGTGTGATGCCGGGACAGGGCGACACAGATACGCAGTATTTT
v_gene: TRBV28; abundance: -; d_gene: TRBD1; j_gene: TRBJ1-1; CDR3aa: CASSFPGAGGPKAFF; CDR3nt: TGTGCCAGCAGCTTCCCGGGGGCAGGGGGCCCTAAAGCTTTCTTT
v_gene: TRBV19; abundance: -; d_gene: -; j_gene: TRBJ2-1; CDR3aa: CASTIDRSYNEQFF; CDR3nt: TGTGCCAGTACTATTGACAGGTCCTACAATGAGCAGTTCTTC
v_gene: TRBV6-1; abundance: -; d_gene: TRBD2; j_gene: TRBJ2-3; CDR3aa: CASSEHGAGDPGDTDTQYF; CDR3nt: TGTGCCAGTAGTGAACACGGGGCGGGAGACCCTGGGGACACAGATACGCAGTATTTT